Described below is a single TCR beta chain sequence and its context. The antigen remains unidentified. The data were taken from a study of blood T cells in healthy people across ages. Overall study results and limits: Naive T cell percentage and TCR beta diversity correlated strongly. Age advanced and TCR beta diversity per million T cells fell, roughly linearly.

Next came a second PCR, run for roughly 6 to 11 cycles, which used a sample-barcoded 5' primer along with a J-beta primer mix. A template-switch adaptor that had 12 random nucleotides put a tag on each cDNA molecule. Using its own MiXCR run on the 5' RACE reads, TCRdb lists one record per CDR3 protein. Of around 1.1 million distinct CDR3 sequences in the sample, roughly two fifths were seen once. The ends lost 6 bases at V and 6 bases at J; junction bases unmatched: 11. Germline CDR1 reads DFQATT; CDR2 reads SNEGSKA (reference sequence). This CDR3 is built from 15 residues. V usage is TRBV20-1 and J usage is TRBJ1-4; 9 nucleotides line up with TRBD1. This clonotype originated in a man aged 18 to 29 in good health. The sample taken for sequencing was blood. The DNA of the CDR3 is TGCAGTGCAGTAACACCGGGACAGGGAGATGAAAAACTGTTTTTT. It specifies CSAVTPGQGDEKLFF.